These 22 T cell receptor beta chains were sequenced from one sample in a study of cytomegalovirus exposure and HLA in healthy donors (dated by TCRdb to about 2017). Library preparation was by the immunoSEQ multiplex PCR assay. For the multiplex PCR, a mixture combining 60 forward primers for TCR Vbeta segments and 13 reverse primers for TCR Jbeta segments was used. Entries here come from immuneACCESS through TCRdb and include only in-frame sequences with V and J called. Some clones fail to appear in such tables; in the studies checked, an unresolved V gene covers under half of the shortfall, and the cause of the remainder is unknown. This sample lists under 40,000 clones; 85% to 95% were detected once. The ten largest clones represent less than 3.5% of the sample. Sequencing was performed on PBMCs. The receptors were sampled from a woman between 18 and 30 years old in good health and CMV-seronegative.

CDR3 DNA: TGTGCCAGCAGTGCGGGACAGGGCTATAATTCACCCCTCCACTTT. Protein product: CASSAGQGYNSPLHF. The rearrangement joins TRBV6-1 to TRBJ1-6; 9 nucleotides line up with TRBD1. CDR1 and CDR2 (germline): MNHNS, SASEGT. There are 15 residues in the CDR3. V trimming: 4 bases; J trimming: 3 bases; junction bases outside the gene matches: 1.

V is TRBV7-2 and J is TRBJ1-1; possibly TRBD1 for D (5 bases). Germline values: CDR1 SGHTA, CDR2 FQGNSA. The CDR3 spans 13 residues. With 1 base removed from V and 4 bases from J, the gap between germline ends came to 7 bases. CDR3 coding DNA: TGTGCCAGCAGCTTAGGGGGGGGCACTGAAGCTTTCTTT. Translation gives CASSLGGGTEAFF.

This rearrangement joins TRBV12-5 to TRBJ2-1; 8 bases align to TRBD2. This CDR3 region has 15 residues. Germline lookup yields CDR1 LGHNT and CDR2 FRNRAP. The V and J ends lost 1 base and 8 bases, in that order; junction bases with no gene match: 7. CDR3 coding DNA: TGTGCTAGTGGTTTGGGGCAGCGGGAGTTAGATGAGCAGTTCTTC. It specifies CASGLGQRELDEQFF.

This chain joins TRBV7-3 and TRBJ1-1; 7 nucleotides line up with TRBD1. V dropped 5 bases and J dropped 4; count of bases not matched to a gene: 7. The CDR3 has 14 residues. Germline lookup yields CDR1 SGHTA and CDR2 FQGTGA. The CDR3 region has the DNA TGTGCCAGCAGCCCCCGACAGGGAGGCACTGAAGCTTTCTTT. Translating it yields CASSPRQGGTEAFF.

The V and J genes are TRBV29-1 and TRBJ2-7; TRBD2 might be the D (5 bases). V lost 7 bases to trimming and J lost 6 bases, with 25 bases between them. This CDR3 is 15 amino acids long. Germline assignment: CDR1 SQVTM and CDR2 ANQGSEA. CDR3 sequence: CSGILSIGVTGEQYF. Here the CDR3 DNA reads TGCAGCGGGATATTAAGTATCGGGGTAACGGGCGAGCAGTACTTC.

The chain recombines TRBV13 with TRBJ2-1; TRBD1 aligns across 8 bases. The germline V gene has CDR1 PRHDT and CDR2 FYEKMQ (reference sequence). Trimming took 3 bases from V and 2 from J; bases not matched to a gene: 3. The CDR3 contains 15 residues. DNA of the CDR3: TGTGCCAGCAGCTTGGGGGACAGGACCTACAATGAGCAGTTCTTC. Translated: CASSLGDRTYNEQFF.

This chain joins TRBV2 and TRBJ2-3; 10 bases match TRBD2. The trim removed 3 bases at V and 6 bases at J, leaving 3 bases unmatched. The CDR3 contains 14 residues. Germline V CDR1 and CDR2: SNHLY, FYNNEI. This chain's CDR3 is CASSDSGRRDTQYF. The CDR3 region has the DNA TGTGCCAGCAGTGATAGCGGGAGGAGGGATACGCAGTATTTT.

The gene calls are TRBV4-1 and TRBJ2-3; the D is unclear. V was clipped by 1 base and J by 0 bases, with 5 bases between them. The CDR3 totals 14 residues. The germline CDR1 and CDR2 sequences are MGHRA and YSYEKL. CDR3 DNA sequence: TGCGCCAGCAGCCAAGGGGCCAGCACAGATACGCAGTATTTT. Protein sequence: CASSQGASTDTQYF.

CDR3 in DNA: TGTGCCAGCAGTGAGAACACAGGGATCAGCAATCAGCCCCAGCATTTT. Its translation: CASSENTGISNQPQHF. The V call is TRBV6-1, the J call TRBJ1-5; a weak D match, TRBD1 (6 bases). Trimming removed 3 bases from V and 1 base from J, with 13 bases in between. The length of the CDR3 is 16 residues. The germline V gene has CDR1 MNHNS and CDR2 SASEGT.

This clone appeared a single time. V gene TRBV7-2 combines with J gene TRBJ2-2; D is ambiguous. V was trimmed by 2 bases and J by 1 base, leaving 14 bases between them. The CDR3 spans 17 residues. Looked up from germline, CDR1 is SGHTA and CDR2 is FQGNSA. In DNA, the CDR3 is TGTGCCAGCAGCTTACGGTCCGGAGTACAGAACACCGGGGAGCTGTTTTTT. It specifies CASSLRSGVQNTGELFF.

The V call is TRBV5-8, the J call TRBJ2-1, with 10 bases lining up with TRBD2. CDR3 length: 17 amino acids. The junction had 7 bases not matched to a gene; V was cut back by 2 bases and J by 2 bases. Germline V CDR1 and CDR2: SGHTS, YDEGEE. CDR3 nucleotide sequence: TGTGCCAGCAGCTTTTTACCGGGACTAGCGACCTACAATGAGCAGTTCTTC. This encodes CASSFLPGLATYNEQFF.

The chain links TRBV2 to TRBJ1-2; weak D call: TRBD1 (5 bases). Germline CDR1 is SNHLY and CDR2 is FYNNEI. CDR3 length equals 15 residues. Trimming cost V 7 bases and J 4 bases, with 19 bases left between them. CDR3 coding DNA: TGTGCCAGCATACGCTGGGAGGGGCCGTCCTATGGCTACACCTTC. Amino acid sequence: CASIRWEGPSYGYTF.

The rearrangement links TRBV27 to TRBJ1-5; D is ambiguous. Looked up from germline, CDR1 is MNHEY and CDR2 is SMNVEV (reference sequence). V lost 5 bases, J lost 3 bases, and 8 bases lay in between. The CDR3 length is 13 residues. The CDR3 DNA reads TGTGCCAGCAGTATGCAGGCCAATCAGCCCCAGCATTTT. It codes for CASSMQANQPQHF.

The rearrangement uses TRBV5-1 and TRBJ2-5; no firm D call. Germline CDR1 and CDR2: SGHRS and YFSETQ. This CDR3 contains 11 residues. V was clipped by 4 bases and J by 2 bases, with 3 bases between them. CDR3 loop: CASSLQETQYF. The CDR3 DNA sequence: TGCGCCAGCAGCCTTCAAGAGACCCAGTACTTC.

The genes are TRBV10-2 and TRBJ2-3, with a possible D match to TRBD2 (6 bases). CDR1 and CDR2 from the germline V gene are WSHSY and SAAADI. This CDR3 comprises 15 residues. Trimming left V 6 bases short and J 4 bases short, with 17 bases between. The CDR3 spells CASRASVKPPDTQYF. The CDR3 region has the DNA TGCGCCAGCAGGGCTAGCGTCAAACCCCCAGATACGCAGTATTTT.

The V gene is TRBV6-5, the J gene TRBJ1-5; 9 bases match TRBD1. This CDR3 is built from 15 residues. Losses at the gene ends were 5 bases for V and 2 bases for J; bases not matched to a gene: 4. Germline values: CDR1 MNHEY, CDR2 SVGAGI. In DNA form, the CDR3 reads TGTGCCAGCAGTAGGGACAGGGATGGCAATCAGCCCCAGCATTTT. This gives the protein CASSRDRDGNQPQHF.

This clone was observed a single time. The chain couples TRBV6-4 to TRBJ1-1; D gene unclear. The CDR3 loop spans 14 amino acids. The germline CDR1 and CDR2 sequences are MRHNA and SNTAGT. Trimming removed 2 bases from V and 1 base from J, with 8 bases in between. CDR3 coding DNA: TGTGCCAGCAGTGACACTCCCGAGAACACTGAAGCTTTCTTT. It encodes CASSDTPENTEAFF.

As for this clone: The junction departs from germline at one end; a sequencing error may be responsible. The V call is TRBV4-2, the J call TRBJ1-6; TRBD1 matches 10 bases. The CDR3 consists of 16 residues. Germline V lookup: CDR1 LGHNA, CDR2 YNFKEQ. The CDR3 loop reads CASSHTRQGAVSTLHF. In DNA form, the CDR3 reads TGTGCCAGCAGCCATACCCGACAGGGGGCTGTTTCAACCCTCCACTTT.

The rearrangement uses TRBV7-3 and TRBJ2-5, with D possibly matching TRBD1 (6 bases). V was clipped by 5 bases and J by 0 bases, with 10 bases between them. Germline values: CDR1 SGHTA, CDR2 FQGTGA. The CDR3 length is 14 residues. The CDR3 sequence: CASSPGQYQETQYF. CDR3 sequence (DNA): TGTGCCAGCAGCCCTGGACAGTACCAAGAGACCCAGTACTTC.

In nucleotides, the CDR3 is TGCGCCAGCAAGACGACAGGGGAAAGGAGCAATCAGCCCCAGCATTTT. The encoded protein is CASKTTGERSNQPQHF. The chain has TRBV10-1 and TRBJ1-5; 8 nucleotides align to TRBD1. Per the germline V gene, CDR1 is WNHNN and CDR2 is SYGVQD (reference sequence). Unmatched junction bases numbered 9, after V lost 7 bases and J lost 1 base. This CDR3 is built from 16 residues.

The rearrangement links TRBV21-1 to TRBJ2-3; TRBD2 is the table's D call and was not checked against the DNA. TRBV21-1 is a listed pseudogene. CDR3 length: 17 residues. The chain's CDR3 is CASSGTPRAPSTDTQYF. CDR3 nucleotide sequence: TGTGCCAGCAGCGGAACCCCTCGAGCGCCTAGCACAGATACGCAGTATTTT.

This clone was observed a few times. The chain links TRBV11-3 to TRBJ2-5; 11 bases match TRBD2. The CDR3 extends over 16 amino acids. The ends lost 5 bases at V and 4 bases at J; junction bases unmatched: 9. Germline values: CDR1 SGHNT, CDR2 YENEEA. In DNA form, the CDR3 reads TGTGCCAGCAGCCACAGCACGGGACTAGCGGCAGAGACCCAGTACTTC. Amino acid sequence: CASSHSTGLAAETQYF.